The clone carrying this T cell receptor beta chain was seen a single time. This entry is derived from a study of TIL therapy for anti-PD-1-resistant metastatic lung cancer. Time point: pre-treatment sample, taken before nivolumab and TIL therapy. Sequencing used immunoSEQ v3. The method was immunoSEQ multiplex PCR; TCRdb's version includes in-frame clones alone and lacks a portion of them. The sample carries over 10,000 clones, 80% recorded once. Trimming shortened V by 0 bases and J by 6 bases, and 12 bases separated the two germline ends. The CDR3 sequence is 14 residues long. CDR1 is SQVTM and CDR2 is ANQGSEA in the germline V gene.

The receptor was derived from a person between 30 and 79 years old with non-small cell lung cancer. The specimen comprised blood, sampled at baseline. This chain uses TRBV29-1 with TRBJ2-1; D gene unclear. CDR3 DNA: TGCAGCGTTGAAGATCGGTTCGCGAGCAATGAGCAGTTCTTC. Translating it yields CSVEDRFASNEQFF.